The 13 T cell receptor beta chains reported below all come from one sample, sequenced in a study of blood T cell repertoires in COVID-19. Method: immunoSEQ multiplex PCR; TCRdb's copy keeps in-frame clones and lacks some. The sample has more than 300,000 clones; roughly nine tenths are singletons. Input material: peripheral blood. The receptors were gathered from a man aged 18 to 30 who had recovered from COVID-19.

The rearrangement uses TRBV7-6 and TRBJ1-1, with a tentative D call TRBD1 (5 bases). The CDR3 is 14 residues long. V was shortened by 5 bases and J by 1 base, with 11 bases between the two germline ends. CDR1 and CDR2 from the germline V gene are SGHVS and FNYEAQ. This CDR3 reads CASSTGGPNTEAFF. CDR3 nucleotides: TGTGCCAGCAGCACGGGGGGACCGAACACTGAAGCTTTCTTT.

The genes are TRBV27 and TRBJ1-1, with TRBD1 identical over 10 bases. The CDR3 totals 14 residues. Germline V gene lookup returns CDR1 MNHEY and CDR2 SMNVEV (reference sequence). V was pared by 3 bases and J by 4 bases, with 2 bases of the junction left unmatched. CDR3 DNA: TGTGCCAGCAGTTTGGGACAGGGGCCCACTGAAGCTTTCTTT. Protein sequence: CASSLGQGPTEAFF.

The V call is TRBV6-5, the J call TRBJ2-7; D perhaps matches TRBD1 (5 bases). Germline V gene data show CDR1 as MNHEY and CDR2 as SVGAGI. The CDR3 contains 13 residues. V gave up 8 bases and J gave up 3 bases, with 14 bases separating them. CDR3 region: CASQNWGSYEQYF. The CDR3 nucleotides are TGTGCCAGCCAAAATTGGGGCAGCTACGAGCAGTACTTC.

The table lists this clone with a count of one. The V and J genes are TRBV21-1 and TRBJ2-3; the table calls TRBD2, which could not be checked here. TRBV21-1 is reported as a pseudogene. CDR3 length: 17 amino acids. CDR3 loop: CASSNRRSGGLTDTQYF. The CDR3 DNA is TGTGCCAGCAGCAACCGACGCAGCGGGGGACTCACAGATACGCAGTATTTT.

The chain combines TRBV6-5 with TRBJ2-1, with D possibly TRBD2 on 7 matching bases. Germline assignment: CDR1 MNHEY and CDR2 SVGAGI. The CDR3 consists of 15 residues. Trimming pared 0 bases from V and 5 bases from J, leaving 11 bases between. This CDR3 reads CASSYSGGGHNEQFF. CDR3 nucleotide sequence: TGTGCCAGCAGTTACTCGGGGGGGGGCCACAATGAGCAGTTCTTC.

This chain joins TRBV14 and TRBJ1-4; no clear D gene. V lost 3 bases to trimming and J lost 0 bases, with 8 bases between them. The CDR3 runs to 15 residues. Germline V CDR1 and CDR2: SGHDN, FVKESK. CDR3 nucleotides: TGTGCCAGCAGCCAGGGGAGGGCAACTAATGAAAAACTGTTTTTT. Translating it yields CASSQGRATNEKLFF.

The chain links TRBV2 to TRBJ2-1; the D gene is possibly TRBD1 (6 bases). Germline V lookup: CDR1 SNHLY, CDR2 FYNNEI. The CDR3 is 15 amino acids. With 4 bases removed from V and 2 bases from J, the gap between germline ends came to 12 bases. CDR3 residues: CASSVQGDPYNEQFF. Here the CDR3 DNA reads TGTGCCAGCAGTGTACAGGGAGATCCCTACAATGAGCAGTTCTTC. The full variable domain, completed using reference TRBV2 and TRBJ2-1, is EPEVTQTPSHQVTQMGQEVILRCVPISNHLYFYWYRQILGQKVEFLVSFYNNEISEKSEIFDDQFSVERPDGSNFTLKIRSTKLEDSAMYFCASSVQGDPYNEQFFGPGTRLTVL.

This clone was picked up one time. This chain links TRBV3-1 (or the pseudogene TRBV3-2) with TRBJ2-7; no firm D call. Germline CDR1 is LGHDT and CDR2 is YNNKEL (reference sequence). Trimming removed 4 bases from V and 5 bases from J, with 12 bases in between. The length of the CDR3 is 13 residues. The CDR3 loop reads CASSPKLADEQYF. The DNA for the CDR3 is TGTGCCAGCAGCCCCAAGTTGGCGGACGAGCAGTACTTC.

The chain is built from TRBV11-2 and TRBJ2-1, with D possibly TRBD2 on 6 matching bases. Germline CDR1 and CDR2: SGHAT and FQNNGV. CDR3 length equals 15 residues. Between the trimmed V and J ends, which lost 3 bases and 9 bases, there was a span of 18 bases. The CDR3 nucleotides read TGTGCCAGCAGCTTGGGGGACTGGACTCAAGGTGAGCAGTTCTTC. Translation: CASSLGDWTQGEQFF.

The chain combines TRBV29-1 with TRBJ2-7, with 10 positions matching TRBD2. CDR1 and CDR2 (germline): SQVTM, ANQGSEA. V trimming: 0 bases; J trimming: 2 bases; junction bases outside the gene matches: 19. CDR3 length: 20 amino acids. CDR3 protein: CSVEDSTSPARAGGPYEQYF. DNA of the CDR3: TGCAGCGTTGAAGATTCCACTTCCCCCGCCCGAGCGGGAGGGCCCTACGAGCAGTACTTC.

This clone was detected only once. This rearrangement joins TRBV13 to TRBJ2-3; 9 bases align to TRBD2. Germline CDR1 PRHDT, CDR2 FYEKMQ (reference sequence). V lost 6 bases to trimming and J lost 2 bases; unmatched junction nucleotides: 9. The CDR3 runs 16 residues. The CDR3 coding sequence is TGTGCCAGCAGTTCTACTAGCGGGCAGCCCACAGATACGCAGTATTTT. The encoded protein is CASSSTSGQPTDTQYF.

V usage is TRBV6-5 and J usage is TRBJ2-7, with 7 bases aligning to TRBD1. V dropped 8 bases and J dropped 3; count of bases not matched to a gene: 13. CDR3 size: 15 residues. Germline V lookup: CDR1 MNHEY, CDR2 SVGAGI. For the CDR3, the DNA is TGTGCCAGCCGGGGCGAACCGGGACAGTACTACGAGCAGTACTTC. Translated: CASRGEPGQYYEQYF.

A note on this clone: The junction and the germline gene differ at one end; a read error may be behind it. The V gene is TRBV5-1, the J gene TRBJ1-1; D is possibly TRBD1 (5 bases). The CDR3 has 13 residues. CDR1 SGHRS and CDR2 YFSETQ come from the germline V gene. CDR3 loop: CASSSDSLPGLVF. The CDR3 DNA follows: TGCGCCAGCAGCTCCGACAGCCTCCCCGGGCTGGTCTTT.